The 12 T cell receptor beta chains listed next were all sequenced from one sample in a study of control samples from healthy donors and cancer patients. The assay was immunoSEQ multiplex PCR, and TCRdb's table has in-frame clones only and misses some. The table records around 76,000 clones, roughly 89% of them present only once. The sequencing sample was made of PBMCs. All receptors come from a woman aged 45-59 years with colorectal cancer.

The sample holds a few counts of this clone. The sample holds other DNA sequences that translate to the same CDR3. V gene TRBV30 combines with J gene TRBJ1-1; no clear D gene. CDR1 and CDR2 (germline): GTSNPN, SVGIG (reference sequence). CDR3 length equals 11 residues. V dropped 5 bases and J dropped 0 bases, with 4 bases sitting between them. CDR3 in amino acids: CAWVMNTEAFF. The DNA of the CDR3 is TGTGCCTGGGTCATGAACACTGAAGCTTTCTTT.

This sequence joins TRBV7-2 and TRBJ1-1; D not certain. Germline CDR1 SGHTA, CDR2 FQGNSA. Between the trimmed V and J ends, which lost 2 bases and 4 bases, there was a span of 11 bases. This CDR3 is 14 amino acids long. CDR3 in amino acids: CASSLNLEGTEAFF. The CDR3 DNA reads as TGTGCCAGCAGCTTAAATCTGGAGGGCACTGAAGCTTTCTTT.

The CDR3 sequence: CASSLKGVGAGTNQPQHF. CDR3 in DNA: TGTGCCAGCAGTTTAAAGGGGGTTGGTGCAGGTACTAATCAGCCCCAGCATTTT. The chain has TRBV27 and TRBJ1-5; TRBD1 might be the D (6 bases). Germline V gene data show CDR1 as MNHEY and CDR2 as SMNVEV (reference sequence). The CDR3 extends over 18 amino acids. V lost 2 bases, J lost 4 bases, and 21 bases lay in between.

This clone occurred once. The CDR3 DNA is TGTGCCAGCTCACCACTCGACAGGGGGCCTGGAAACACCATATATTTT. Protein product: CASSPLDRGPGNTIYF. The J gene is TRBJ1-3, the V gene TRBV18; TRBD1 aligns across 10 bases. V lost 1 base and J lost 2; bases outside the gene matches: 2. The length of the CDR3 is 16 residues. In germline, CDR1 is KGHSH, CDR2 LQKENI.

This chain joins TRBV19 and TRBJ1-5; no reliable D call. CDR1 is LNHDA, CDR2 SQIVND, per germline (reference sequence). The CDR3 loop spans 15 amino acids. Trimming pared 3 bases from V and 0 bases from J, leaving 9 bases between. The CDR3, as DNA: TGTGCCAGTAGTATCCAGGACCTTAGCAATCAGCCCCAGCATTTT. Amino acids: CASSIQDLSNQPQHF. Supplemented by reference TRBV19 and TRBJ1-5, the full variable domain reads DGGITQSPKYLFRKEGQNVTLSCEQNLNHDAMYWYRQDPGQGLRLIYYSQIVNDFQKGDIAEGYSVSREKKESFPLTVTSAQKNPTAFYLCASSIQDLSNQPQHFGDGTRLSIL.

V and J are TRBV7-6 and TRBJ2-2; 8 nucleotides match TRBD1. V lost 3 bases to trimming and J lost 6 bases; unmatched junction nucleotides: 6. This CDR3 region has 15 residues. CDR1 and CDR2 (germline): SGHVS, FNYEAQ. This CDR3 reads CASSFGQGGAGELFF. The CDR3 region has the DNA TGTGCCAGCAGCTTCGGACAGGGTGGTGCCGGGGAGCTGTTTTTT.

The chain combines TRBV19 with TRBJ2-3; a possible D gene is TRBD1 (5 bases). This CDR3 is built from 12 residues. Germline V gene sequence: CDR1 LNHDA, CDR2 SQIVND (reference sequence). V was shortened by 7 bases and J by 3 bases, with 8 bases between the two germline ends. The CDR3 loop reads CASNPGTDTQYF. The DNA for the CDR3 is TGTGCCAGTAACCCAGGGACAGATACGCAGTATTTT.

The J gene is TRBJ2-1, the V gene TRBV11-3; no clear D gene. This CDR3 contains 12 residues. From germline, CDR1 is SGHNT and CDR2 YENEEA. V shed 3 bases and J shed 8 bases, with 8 bases lying between them. CDR3 DNA: TGTGCCAGCAGCTTCACGGGTTATGAGCAGTTCTTC. This codes for CASSFTGYEQFF.

The count of this clone is one. As DNA, the CDR3 is TGCGCCAGCAGCTTGACGGGGGGGTCCGAGCAGTACGTC. Encoded protein: CASSLTGGSEQYV. The chain combines TRBV5-1 with TRBJ2-7; 8 bases fit TRBD2. J gave up 6 bases and V 1 base, and 3 bases lay outside the gene matches. Germline lookup yields CDR1 SGHRS and CDR2 YFSETQ. This CDR3 region has 13 residues.

V gene TRBV19 combines with J gene TRBJ1-2; D call uncertain. The CDR3 has 11 residues. The germline V gene has CDR1 LNHDA and CDR2 SQIVND (reference sequence). With 1 base removed from V and 7 bases from J, the gap between germline ends came to 4 bases. The CDR3 loop is CASSIGGGYTF. CDR3 DNA sequence: TGTGCCAGTAGTATAGGAGGTGGCTACACCTTC.

This clone occurred once. The chain combines TRBV12-3 or TRBV12-4 with TRBJ2-1; D ambiguous. The V end lost 8 bases, the J end lost 4 bases, and 12 bases lay between the germline ends. This CDR3 is built from 13 residues. CDR3 amino acids: CASSPLGYNEQFF. Here the CDR3 DNA reads TGTGCCAGCTCACCTTTGGGGTACAATGAGCAGTTCTTC.

The V and J genes are TRBV5-1 and TRBJ1-1; no clear D gene. The V gene's germline CDR1 is SGHRS and CDR2 YFSETQ. Trimming removed 4 bases from V and 1 base from J, with 11 bases in between. The CDR3 extends over 14 amino acids. For the CDR3, the DNA is TGCGCCAGCAGCCTCCTAACTGGGAACACTGAAGCTTTCTTT. Residues: CASSLLTGNTEAFF.